The 8 T cell receptor beta chains below all came from one sample that was sequenced in a study of T cells after posttransplantation cyclophosphamide. Profiled with immunoSEQ multiplex PCR; TCRdb holds only in-frame clones, not every one. The sample has tens of thousands of clones, none seen only once. Sequences were obtained from PBMCs. The receptors were gathered from a man aged 40-49 years in good health, CMV-negative, and a related stem cell transplant donor.

This clone was recorded many times. The genes are TRBV9 and TRBJ2-5, with 8 bases fitting TRBD2. Germline V gene lookup returns CDR1 SGDLS and CDR2 YYNGEE. The ends lost 2 bases at V and 0 bases at J; junction bases unmatched: 3. CDR3 length equals 15 residues. CDR3 amino acids: CASSVGGAYQETQYF. CDR3 sequence (DNA): TGTGCCAGCAGCGTCGGGGGGGCGTACCAAGAGACCCAGTACTTC. The entire variable domain, with the rest obtained from reference TRBV9 and TRBJ2-5, is as follows: DSGVTQTPKHLITATGQRVTLRCSPRSGDLSVYWYQQSLDQGLQFLIQYYNGEERAKGNILERFSAQQFPDLHSELNLSSLELGDSALYFCASSVGGAYQETQYFGPGTRLLVL.

This clone was recorded at least ten times. The V and J genes are TRBV6-1 and TRBJ2-2; possibly TRBD2 for D (5 bases). The CDR3 consists of 14 residues. Trimming stripped 11 bases from V and 5 bases from J, with 18 bases between. Germline V gene sequence: CDR1 MNHNS, CDR2 SASEGT. This CDR3 reads CAASRTLRTGELFF. The CDR3 nucleotides read TGTGCCGCTAGCCGCACATTGAGAACCGGGGAGCTGTTTTTT.

This clone has at least ten counts. The V gene is TRBV18, the J gene TRBJ1-3; TRBD1 might be the D (5 bases). Germline lookup yields CDR1 KGHSH and CDR2 LQKENI. Trimming removed 6 bases from V and 0 bases from J, with 12 bases in between. The CDR3 sequence is 15 residues long. In DNA, the CDR3 is TGTGCCAGCTCCAGGCCGGGGGGCTCTGGAAACACCATATATTTT. Translating it yields CASSRPGGSGNTIYF. The entire variable domain, with the rest obtained from reference TRBV18 and TRBJ1-3, is as follows: NAGVMQNPRHLVRRRGQEARLRCSPMKGHSHVYWYRQLPEEGLKFMVYLQKENIIDESGMPKERFSAEFPKEGPSILRIQQVVRGDSAAYFCASSRPGGSGNTIYFGEGSWLTVV.

This clone has ten or more counts. The V and J genes are TRBV5-1 and TRBJ2-7, with D perhaps matching TRBD2 (5 bases). The CDR3 runs 14 residues. Per germline, CDR1 SGHRS and CDR2 YFSETQ. The V and J ends lost 2 bases and 2 bases respectively, with 11 bases between them. The CDR3 protein is CASSLTSPTYEQYF. CDR3 coding DNA: TGCGCCAGCAGCTTAACTAGTCCTACCTACGAGCAGTACTTC.

This clone was seen ten or more times. The rearrangement links TRBV28 to TRBJ1-5; D is unresolved. Germline CDR1 reads MDHEN; CDR2 reads SYDVKM. CDR3 length: 15 residues. Trimming took 1 base from V and 3 from J, leaving 10 bases between them. The CDR3 region has the DNA TGTGCCAGCAGTTTATCCGGGGTAATCAATCAGCCCCAGCATTTT. It yields the protein CASSLSGVINQPQHF. The full variable domain, its missing parts supplied by reference TRBV28 and TRBJ1-5, is DVKVTQSSRYLVKRTGEKVFLECVQDMDHENMFWYRQDPGLGLRLIYFSYDVKMKEKGDIPEGYSVSREKKERFSLILESASTNQTSMYLCASSLSGVINQPQHFGDGTRLSIL.

This clone came up many times. V usage is TRBV7-9 and J usage is TRBJ1-2; TRBD1 is a possible D gene (5 bases). V was shortened by 6 bases and J by 6 bases, with 17 bases between the two germline ends. The CDR3 is 14 residues long. Germline CDR1 SEHNR, CDR2 FQNEAQ (reference sequence). CDR3 protein: CASRPEGVPDGYTF. Here the CDR3 DNA reads TGTGCCAGCAGGCCCGAAGGGGTCCCTGATGGCTACACCTTC.

This clone was detected many times. The gene calls are TRBV7-9 and TRBJ1-4; D gene ambiguous. The CDR3 runs 12 residues. Germline lookup yields CDR1 SEHNR and CDR2 FQNEAQ (reference sequence). Trimming left V 3 bases short and J 9 bases short, with 8 bases between. Written as DNA, the CDR3 is TGTGCCAGCAGCTTTGGAGTAAAAAAACTGTTTTTT. Its translation: CASSFGVKKLFF.

This clone occurred many times. This chain joins TRBV7-9 and TRBJ1-3; D possibly corresponds to TRBD1 (6 bases). Germline lookup yields CDR1 SEHNR and CDR2 FQNEAQ (reference sequence). V lost 5 bases to trimming and J lost 4 bases, with 21 bases between them. The CDR3 contains 17 residues. The CDR3 DNA sequence: TGTGCCAGCAGCCAGGGCATCGGGACACAGGCGGGAAACACCATATATTTT. Translation gives CASSQGIGTQAGNTIYF. Full variable domain (remainder filled in from reference TRBV7-9 and TRBJ1-3): DTGVSQNPRHKITKRGQNVTFRCDPISEHNRLYWYRQTLGQGPEFLTYFQNEAQLEKSRLLSDRFSAERPKGSFSTLEIQRTEQGDSAMYLCASSQGIGTQAGNTIYFGEGSWLTVV.